These T cell receptor beta chains were read from a single sample in a study of OX40 agonist ivuxolimab in advanced cancers. The repertoire was sequenced with immunoSEQ multiplex PCR; TCRdb's copy has only in-frame clones and lacks some. Among some 60,000 clones, around 93% were seen once, and the ten largest hold approximately 18%. The sample consisted of CD4+ or CD8+ T cells sorted from blood, taken in a trial of the OX40 agonist ivuxolimab. The source is an adult with an advanced solid tumor such as melanoma, head and neck, liver or kidney cancer. The CDR3 runs from the conserved cysteine through the conserved F or W. The D gene is left open where the match is weak. Where a row states a size, it is once, few, many or the class of an expanded clone; other rows omit it.

cdr3_length j_call d_call clone_size v_call cdr3_nt cdr3_aa
15 TRBJ1-5 TRBD1 - TRBV27 TGTGCCAGCAGTTTAACTGGACAGGGAAATCAGCCCCAGCATTTT CASSLTGQGNQPQHF
16 TRBJ2-1 TRBD2 - TRBV4-1 TGCGCCAGCAGCCAACTACTAGCGGGAGTATCCAATGAGCAGTTCTTC CASSQLLAGVSNEQFF
13 TRBJ2-7 TRBD1 - TRBV6-5 TGTGCCAGCACAGCACAGGGGTTCTACGAGCAGTACTTC CASTAQGFYEQYF
18 TRBJ2-7 - - TRBV21-1 TGTGCCAGCAGTCACGCTCCTTGGTCTAGCGGGACCACCTACGAGCAGTACTTC CASSHAPWSSGTTYEQYF
12 TRBJ2-7 - - TRBV7-2 TGTGCCAGCAGCTCCCCCTCCTACGAGCAGTACTTC CASSSPSYEQYF
16 TRBJ1-1 TRBD1 - TRBV7-9 TGTGCCAGCAGCTTAGGGACAGGGGGCAAAAACACTGAAGCTTTCTTT CASSLGTGGKNTEAFF
11 TRBJ2-7 - - TRBV29-1 TGCAGCGTTGAATACCTCTCGGAGCAGTACTTC CSVEYLSEQYF
17 TRBJ1-6 TRBD1 - TRBV4-3 TGCGCCAGCAGCTCCCTGTCCGGGACAGGGGTAGAGAGGACCCTCCACTTT CASSSLSGTGVERTLHF
15 TRBJ2-1 TRBD2 - TRBV27 TGTGCCAGCAGCCCCGGGACTAGCGGGAGGGGTGAGCAGTTCTTC CASSPGTSGRGEQFF
10 TRBJ2-3 - - TRBV27 TGTGCCAGCAGTTTATATACGCAGTATTTT CASSLYTQYF
15 TRBJ2-5 TRBD1 - TRBV4-3 TGCGCCAGCAGCCAAGGGACAGGGGGAGTAGAGACCCAGTACTTC CASSQGTGGVETQYF
15 TRBJ2-1 TRBD2 - TRBV15 TGTGCCACCAGTCCCTTAGCGGGAGGGCCCAATGAGCAGTTCTTC CATSPLAGGPNEQFF
13 TRBJ2-1 - - TRBV12-5 TGTGCTAGTGGTTTGGGGACTCGGGATGAGCAGTTCTTC CASGLGTRDEQFF
15 TRBJ1-3 - - TRBV9 TGTGCCAGCAGCCCCGCGGGGGGTGGTGGAAACACCATATATTTT CASSPAGGGGNTIYF
14 TRBJ1-5 - - TRBV18 TGTGCCAGCTCACCCACCGGGACAATGGAGCCCCAGCATTTT CASSPTGTMEPQHF
16 TRBJ2-1 TRBD2 - TRBV4-1 TGCGCCAGCAGCTCCCGGACTAGCGGGCTCTACAATGAGCAGTTCTTC CASSSRTSGLYNEQFF
14 TRBJ2-1 TRBD2 - TRBV6-5 TGTGCCAGCAGTTACGGGGGGGAAGACAATGAGCAGTTCTTC CASSYGGEDNEQFF
15 TRBJ2-1 TRBD2 - TRBV5-1 TGCGCCAGCAGCTTTACTAGCGGGGGATACAATGAGCAGTTCTTC CASSFTSGGYNEQFF
17 TRBJ2-3 - - TRBV4-3 TGCGCCAGCAGCCAAGACCGTCCTGGGGCGGTTCGAGATACGCAGTATTTT CASSQDRPGAVRDTQYF
16 TRBJ2-7 TRBD1 - TRBV9 TGTGCCAGCAGCCCCTCGGACAGGCGAGCCCCTATTGAGCAGTACTTC CASSPSDRRAPIEQYF
13 TRBJ2-7 - - TRBV6-5 TGTGCCAGCGCGCCTTTCCGCGGCTACGAGCAGTACTTC CASAPFRGYEQYF
18 TRBJ2-1 TRBD2 - TRBV2 TGTGCCAGCAGTGACCCGCTCGTGCGAGCGGGAGGTACGAATGAGCAGTTCTTC CASSDPLVRAGGTNEQFF
15 TRBJ2-7 TRBD1 - TRBV5-6 TGTGCCAGCAGCCAGGACAGGGGGCTTTCCTACGAGCAGTACTTC CASSQDRGLSYEQYF
11 TRBJ1-1 TRBD1 - TRBV7-6 TGTGCCAGCAGCCAGGGACAGGAAGCTTTCTTT CASSQGQEAFF
15 TRBJ2-1 - - TRBV4-1 TGCGCCAGCAGCCCCTCCCCGAGCTCCTACAATGAGCAGTTCTTC CASSPSPSSYNEQFF
14 TRBJ2-7 TRBD1 - TRBV9 TGTGCCAGCAGCGTAACAGGGGTCCCCTACGAGCAGTACTTC CASSVTGVPYEQYF
16 TRBJ2-1 - - TRBV6-4 TGTGCCAGCAGTGACTCGGAGGGGGCGACTTACAATGAGCAGTTCTTC CASSDSEGATYNEQFF
16 TRBJ2-2 - - TRBV9 TGTGCCAGCAGCGGGGTCGGGACACAGAACACCGGGGAGCTGTTTTTT CASSGVGTQNTGELFF
16 TRBJ2-5 TRBD1 - TRBV4-1 TGCGCCAGCAGCCAAGAATTGGGACAGGGCGAAGAGACCCAGTACTTC CASSQELGQGEETQYF
13 TRBJ2-1 - - TRBV9 TGTGCCAGCAGCGCCGGAGGTGGGAGCGAGCAGTTCTTC CASSAGGGSEQFF
14 TRBJ2-7 TRBD2 - TRBV28 TGTGCCAGCAGTTTAGGGTGGGAGGGCCGCGAGCAGTACTTC CASSLGWEGREQYF
14 TRBJ2-1 - - TRBV12-5 TGTGCTAGTGGGTGGGGAGGAGGCCTCAATGAGCAGTTCTTC CASGWGGGLNEQFF
14 TRBJ2-7 - - TRBV30 TGTGCCTGGACACCACAGGGACGTGCCTACGAGCAGTACTTC CAWTPQGRAYEQYF
14 TRBJ2-7 - - TRBV4-2 TGTGCCAGCAGCGCCCGCGAAAGCTCCTACGAGCAGTACTTC CASSARESSYEQYF
17 TRBJ2-2 TRBD1 - TRBV7-6 TGTGCCAGCAGCTTCCGGGACAGGGGATCGAACACCGGGGAGCTGTTTTTT CASSFRDRGSNTGELFF
14 TRBJ2-5 - - TRBV7-9 TGTGCCAGCAGCCGAGTGGGGGAACAAGAGACCCAGTACTTC CASSRVGEQETQYF
16 TRBJ2-7 - - TRBV28 TGTGCCAGCACCTTATTCCCGGGGCGGACCCACTACGAGCAGTACTTC CASTLFPGRTHYEQYF
16 TRBJ1-4 - - TRBV5-5 TGTGCCAGCAGCTTGGGAAGGGGGACGGCTAATGAAAAACTGTTTTTT CASSLGRGTANEKLFF
13 TRBJ1-1 - - TRBV11-2 TGTGCCAGCAGCTTGACAGGTGCTGTTGAAGCTTTCTTT CASSLTGAVEAFF
14 TRBJ2-5 TRBD2 - TRBV9 TGTGCCAGCAGCATAGGACTAGCCCCAGAGACCCAGTACTTC CASSIGLAPETQYF
16 TRBJ2-1 TRBD2 - TRBV7-8 TGTGCCAGCAGCTTAGGAGCGGGAGAAGTCTACAATGAGCAGTTCTTC CASSLGAGEVYNEQFF
12 TRBJ2-2 - once TRBV19 TGTGCCAGTAGTATTGGGGGTCGGGAGCTGTTTTTT CASSIGGRELFF
17 TRBJ2-5 TRBD2 - TRBV12-5 TGTGCTAGTGGTTTGGTAAGAGGGCTAGCGGGACAAGAGACCCAGTACTTC CASGLVRGLAGQETQYF
15 TRBJ1-1 TRBD1 - TRBV2 TGTGCCAGCAGTGAGGGACAGGGGGGTCGCACTGAAGCTTTCTTT CASSEGQGGRTEAFF
12 TRBJ1-1 - - TRBV6-6 TGTGCCAGCAGTTACTCGGGAGTTGAAGCTTTCTTT CASSYSGVEAFF
14 TRBJ2-2 - - TRBV4-1 TGCGCCAGCGGTGGGGCCTCGAACACCGGGGAGCTGTTTTTT CASGGASNTGELFF
13 TRBJ2-1 - - TRBV5-1 TGCGCCAGCAGCTTGGTTGGTTACAATGAGCAGTTCTTC CASSLVGYNEQFF
15 TRBJ2-3 TRBD2 - TRBV27 TGTGCCAGCAGGGCGGGACTAGCGAGCACAGATACGCAGTATTTT CASRAGLASTDTQYF
17 TRBJ2-2 - - TRBV14 TGTGCCAGCAGCCAAGATCTCGTCGGCCGATACACCGGGGAGCTGTTTTTT CASSQDLVGRYTGELFF
14 TRBJ1-1 - - TRBV7-2 TGTGCCAGCAGCTTAGTACGGGGAAGAGGTGAAGCTTTCTTT CASSLVRGRGEAFF
16 TRBJ1-3 - - TRBV6-5 TGTGCCAGCAGTTCCCCGAGACATCTCTCTGGAAACACCATATATTTT CASSSPRHLSGNTIYF
13 TRBJ2-7 - - TRBV13 TGTGCCAGCAGCTTAGGCTTAAGTCCCGAGCAGTACTTC CASSLGLSPEQYF
16 TRBJ1-2 - - TRBV28 TGTGCCAGCAGTTTTAAGGCAGGGATGGCCTCCTATGGCTACACCTTC CASSFKAGMASYGYTF
18 TRBJ2-5 TRBD2 - TRBV2 TGTGCCAGCAGCGGGCCGGGACTAGCGGGAGGGATGGAGGAGACCCAGTACTTC CASSGPGLAGGMEETQYF
16 TRBJ1-5 - - TRBV28 TGTGCCAGCGTAACACAGATAGCTTTCAGCAATCAGCCCCAGCATTTT CASVTQIAFSNQPQHF
12 TRBJ1-2 TRBD1 - TRBV12-5 TGTGCTAGTGGTTCCACAGGGGCCGGCTACACCTTC CASGSTGAGYTF
14 TRBJ2-7 - - TRBV14 TGTGCCAGCAGCCACACTGACAGCTCCTACGAGCAGTACTTC CASSHTDSSYEQYF
19 TRBJ1-2 - - TRBV14 TGTGCCAGCAGCCAAGATCATAGGGAGAACCTACGCCTAGAGTATGGCTACACCTTC CASSQDHRENLRLEYGYTF
16 TRBJ2-2 TRBD2 - TRBV4-1 TGCGCCAGCAGCCAAGACCCTAGCGGAAACACCGGGGAGCTGTTTTTT CASSQDPSGNTGELFF